This TCR beta chain was captured by sequencing in a study of blood T cells in healthy people across ages. CDR1 and CDR2 (germline): KGHSH, LQKENI. The CDR3 spans 12 residues. Trimming pared 1 base from V and 7 bases from J, leaving 5 bases between. Then a second PCR, running about 6 to 11 cycles, was carried out with a sample-barcoded 5' primer and a J-beta primer mix. MiXCR was run by TCRdb on the 5' RACE reads, yielding one entry per CDR3 protein. The sample has roughly 650,000 distinct CDR3 sequences, roughly 32% seen once. V and J are TRBV18 and TRBJ2-1; D possibly corresponds to TRBD1 (5 bases). The TCR was taken from an elderly woman in good health. The material sequenced was blood. The CDR3 DNA reads TGTGCCAGCTCACCACAGGGGAATGAGCAGTTCTTC. Protein sequence: CASSPQGNEQFF.